Listed below are T cell receptor beta chains from one sample, sequenced in a study of blood T cell repertoires in COVID-19. Data came from immunoSEQ multiplex PCR; TCRdb stores just in-frame clones and leaves some out. The table shows around 380,000 clones, with roughly 77% occurring only once. Sequencing was carried out using peripheral blood. These receptors were collected from a human donor with acute or convalescent COVID-19. The donor label of this sample is uncertain. The CDR3 runs from the conserved cysteine through the conserved F or W. D genes are given only for firm matches. Only part of the rows carry a size: once, few, many, or a class if the clone is expanded.

J: TRBJ2-7
V: TRBV11-2
D: -
length: 14
size: -
CDR3: CASSFHRDSYEQYF
DNA: TGTGCCAGCAGCTTTCACCGGGACTCCTACGAGCAGTACTTC

J: TRBJ1-6
V: TRBV30
D: TRBD1
length: 12
size: -
CDR3: CAWGDSNSPLHF
DNA: TGTGCCTGGGGGGACAGCAATTCACCCCTCCACTTT

J: TRBJ2-1
V: TRBV30
D: -
length: 13
size: -
CDR3: CAWSGGRYNEQFF
DNA: TGTGCCTGGAGCGGGGGTAGGTACAATGAGCAGTTCTTC

J: TRBJ2-1
V: TRBV4-1
D: -
length: 15
size: -
CDR3: CASSQEESSYNEQFF
DNA: TGCGCCAGCAGCCAAGAGGAGAGCTCCTACAATGAGCAGTTCTTC

J: TRBJ1-5
V: TRBV2
D: -
length: 14
size: few
CDR3: CASRGTPSNQPQHF
DNA: TGTGCCAGCAGGGGGACACCTAGCAATCAGCCCCAGCATTTT

J: TRBJ2-7
V: TRBV19
D: TRBD1
length: 15
size: -
CDR3: CASSIEQGAAYEQYF
DNA: TGTGCCAGTAGTATAGAACAGGGGGCAGCCTACGAGCAGTACTTC

J: TRBJ1-3
V: TRBV18
D: TRBD1
length: 17
size: -
CDR3: CASSPRTGGGPGNTIYF
DNA: TGTGCCAGCTCACCTCGAACAGGGGGCGGCCCTGGAAACACCATATATTTT

J: TRBJ1-4
V: TRBV30
D: -
length: 15
size: -
CDR3: CAWNGNQATNEKLFF
DNA: TGTGCCTGGAACGGGAATCAAGCAACTAATGAAAAACTGTTTTTT

J: TRBJ2-5
V: TRBV11-2
D: TRBD2
length: 19
size: -
CDR3: CASSLVLGLAGGNQETQYF
DNA: TGTGCCAGCAGCTTAGTGTTGGGACTAGCGGGGGGGAACCAAGAGACCCAGTACTTC

J: TRBJ2-1
V: TRBV6-5
D: TRBD2
length: 15
size: -
CDR3: CASSQSGGTYNEQFF
DNA: TGTGCCAGCAGCCAAAGCGGGGGCACCTACAATGAGCAGTTCTTC

J: TRBJ2-7
V: TRBV30
D: -
length: 14
size: -
CDR3: CAWSLQVPTYEQYF
DNA: TGTGCCTGGAGTCTACAGGTCCCTACCTACGAGCAGTACTTC

J: TRBJ1-1
V: TRBV5-1
D: TRBD1
length: 15
size: -
CDR3: CASSRDRGRNTEAFF
DNA: TGCGCCAGCAGCCGGGACAGGGGGCGGAACACTGAAGCTTTCTTT

J: TRBJ1-1
V: TRBV6-5
D: -
length: 13
size: -
CDR3: CASRVGGPTEAFF
DNA: TGTGCCAGCAGGGTGGGGGGGCCAACTGAAGCTTTCTTT

J: TRBJ1-6
V: TRBV6-6
D: TRBD1
length: 15
size: -
CDR3: CASSLRDRGNSPLHF
DNA: TGTGCCAGCAGTCTCCGGGACAGGGGAAATTCACCCCTCCACTTT

J: TRBJ1-2
V: TRBV3-1/TRBV3-2
D: TRBD1
length: 14
size: -
CDR3: CASRDQGASYGYTF
DNA: TGTGCCAGCAGGGACCAGGGGGCATCCTATGGCTACACCTTC

J: TRBJ1-6
V: TRBV5-1
D: TRBD1
length: 13
size: few
CDR3: CASSRDRGSPLHF
DNA: TGCGCCAGCTCCCGGGACAGAGGGTCACCCCTCCACTTT

J: TRBJ2-7
V: TRBV18
D: -
length: 13
size: few
CDR3: CASSDSSSYEQYF
DNA: TGTGCCAGCTCCGACTCCAGCTCCTACGAGCAGTACTTC

J: TRBJ1-1
V: TRBV5-6
D: -
length: 13
size: -
CDR3: CASSLMRAGEAFF
DNA: TGTGCCAGCAGCTTGATGCGAGCCGGTGAAGCTTTCTTT

J: TRBJ1-5
V: TRBV19
D: TRBD1
length: 14
size: -
CDR3: CASSIRTGKQPQHF
DNA: TGTGCCAGTAGTATAAGGACAGGCAAGCAGCCCCAGCATTTT

J: TRBJ1-1
V: TRBV19
D: -
length: 15
size: once
CDR3: CASSPTDRPNTEAFF
DNA: TGTGCCAGTAGTCCTACCGACAGGCCGAACACTGAAGCTTTCTTT

J: TRBJ1-2
V: TRBV6-5
D: -
length: 12
size: once
CDR3: CASSLTGNGYTF
DNA: TGTGCCAGCAGTTTAACAGGGAACGGCTACACCTTC

J: TRBJ1-2
V: TRBV27
D: TRBD1
length: 13
size: -
CDR3: CASSSRQGYGYTF
DNA: TGTGCCAGCAGTAGCCGACAGGGGTATGGCTACACCTTC

J: TRBJ2-5
V: TRBV5-3
D: TRBD2
length: 14
size: -
CDR3: CARSWTSGEETQYF
DNA: TGTGCCAGAAGCTGGACTAGCGGGGAAGAGACCCAGTACTTC

J: TRBJ2-3
V: TRBV6-5
D: -
length: 13
size: once
CDR3: CASQLESTDTQYF
DNA: TGTGCCAGCCAACTAGAGAGCACAGATACGCAGTATTTT

J: TRBJ1-2
V: TRBV21-1
D: -
length: 16
size: -
CDR3: CASSKDRGATNYGYTF
DNA: TGTGCCAGCAGCAAAGACCGCGGCGCAACTAACTATGGCTACACCTTC

J: TRBJ2-4
V: TRBV4-1
D: TRBD1
length: 15
size: -
CDR3: CASSQQGAPINIQYF
DNA: TGCGCCAGCAGCCAACAGGGGGCTCCCATCAACATTCAGTACTTC

J: TRBJ1-2
V: TRBV19
D: TRBD1
length: 15
size: -
CDR3: CASSTPPTGNYGYTF
DNA: TGTGCCAGTAGTACACCACCGACAGGGAACTATGGCTACACCTTC

J: TRBJ1-6
V: TRBV6-5
D: -
length: 14
size: -
CDR3: CASSYSGLDSPLHF
DNA: TGTGCCAGCAGTTACTCCGGCCTAGATTCACCCCTCCACTTT

J: TRBJ1-3
V: TRBV9
D: TRBD1
length: 14
size: -
CDR3: CASSSRTGLDTIYF
DNA: TGTGCCAGCAGCAGCCGGACAGGGTTGGACACCATATATTTT

J: TRBJ1-3
V: TRBV6-5
D: -
length: 14
size: few
CDR3: CASGPSFSGNTIYF
DNA: TGTGCCAGCGGGCCGTCGTTCTCTGGAAACACCATATATTTT

J: TRBJ2-3
V: TRBV4-1
D: TRBD1
length: 18
size: few
CDR3: CASSQDRGTGDSTDTQYF
DNA: TGCGCCAGCAGCCAAGATCGCGGGACAGGGGACAGCACAGATACGCAGTATTTT

J: TRBJ2-3
V: TRBV7-9
D: TRBD2
length: 16
size: -
CDR3: CASSLLGTTRLNTQYF
DNA: TGTGCCAGCAGCCTCCTTGGGACTACTAGGCTGAATACGCAGTATTTT

J: TRBJ1-2
V: TRBV12-5
D: -
length: 16
size: -
CDR3: CASGLVQGILLQGYTF
DNA: TGTGCTAGTGGTTTGGTACAGGGAATTCTTTTACAGGGCTACACCTTC

J: TRBJ1-6
V: TRBV28
D: -
length: 14
size: -
CDR3: CASSKWSENSPLHF
DNA: TGTGCCAGCAGTAAATGGAGTGAGAATTCACCCCTCCACTTT

J: TRBJ1-5
V: TRBV19
D: -
length: 16
size: -
CDR3: CASSIEGQGSRQPQHF
DNA: TGTGCCAGTAGTATTGAAGGTCAGGGGTCTAGGCAGCCCCAGCATTTT

J: TRBJ1-6
V: TRBV18
D: -
length: 16
size: -
CDR3: CASSPSPSGKGSPLHF
DNA: TGTGCCAGCTCACCATCCCCATCGGGGAAAGGATCACCCCTCCACTTT

J: TRBJ2-7
V: TRBV11-2
D: -
length: 13
size: -
CDR3: CASSLDFTYEQYF
DNA: TGTGCCAGCAGCTTAGATTTCACCTACGAGCAGTACTTC

J: TRBJ2-3
V: TRBV2
D: -
length: 15
size: -
CDR3: CASSDPPSGTDTQYF
DNA: TGTGCCAGCAGTGACCCACCCTCGGGGACAGATACGCAGTATTTT